The next 27 T cell receptor beta chains were all read from a single sample in a study of blood T cells in healthy people across ages. The use of a sample-barcoded 5' primer and a J-beta primer mix characterized a second PCR of about 6 to 11 cycles. TCRdb called the 5' RACE reads again in MiXCR, with one record for every CDR3 protein. The data contain about a million distinct CDR3 sequences, roughly 47% of them seen just once; the ten biggest clones take up 20% to 25%. The specimen sequenced was blood. The receptors originated from a woman in her fifties or sixties in good health.

This chain uses TRBV4-3 with TRBJ2-7, with a tentative D call TRBD1 (5 bases). The V end lost 0 bases, the J end lost 3 bases, and 15 bases lay between the germline ends. Per the germline V gene, CDR1 is LGHNA and CDR2 is YSLEER. This CDR3 spans 16 amino acids. The CDR3 DNA reads TGCGCCAGCAGCCAAGATCAAGGGGCCGGGTTCTACGAGCAGTACTTC. Its translation: CASSQDQGAGFYEQYF.

This chain joins TRBV4-3 and TRBJ2-5, with TRBD2 matching 7 bases. The CDR3 runs to 14 residues. Per germline, CDR1 LGHNA and CDR2 YSLEER. V shed 0 bases and J 7 bases; nucleotides not matched to a gene: 5. CDR3 region: CASSQDWWEGTQYF. CDR3 DNA sequence: TGCGCCAGCAGCCAAGATTGGTGGGAGGGGACCCAGTACTTC.

This clonotype has a handful of counts. The rearrangement links TRBV29-1 to TRBJ2-7, with 9 nucleotides matching TRBD1. From germline, CDR1 is SQVTM and CDR2 ANQGSEA. This CDR3 has 12 residues. V shed 7 bases, J shed 4 bases, and the junction held 5 bases outside the gene matches. The CDR3 region has the DNA TGCAGCGCTGGGGACAGGGAGTACGAGCAGTACTTC. This encodes CSAGDREYEQYF.

The chain combines TRBV6-5 with TRBJ2-2; the D gene is possibly TRBD2 (5 bases). V lost 8 bases, J lost 5 bases, and 15 bases lay in between. CDR3 size: 14 residues. The germline V gene encodes CDR1 MNHEY and CDR2 SVGAGI. Written as DNA, the CDR3 is TGTGCCAGCGGAATTGAGGGAGTGACCGGGGAGCTGTTTTTT. This codes for CASGIEGVTGELFF.

V and J are TRBV20-1 and TRBJ2-7; TRBD1 is a possible D gene (6 bases). Germline V CDR1 and CDR2: DFQATT, SNEGSKA (reference sequence). The V end was cut by 6 bases, the J end by 1 base, with 16 bases between. This CDR3 spans 14 amino acids. In DNA, the CDR3 is TGCAGTGCCCAAGAGGGCAGGGGATCCTACGAGCAGTACTTC. Translated: CSAQEGRGSYEQYF.

This clonotype has just a few counts. The CDR3 DNA follows: TGTGCCAGCAGCTCCGGGATCAGCGGGTCACCCCTCCACTTT. Its protein product is CASSSGISGSPLHF. The chain recombines TRBV14 with TRBJ1-6; no reliable D call. The germline V gene encodes CDR1 SGHDN and CDR2 FVKESK. Trimming removed 5 bases from V and 10 bases from J, with 15 bases in between. The CDR3 has 14 residues.

This clonotype was counted a few times. The rearrangement joins TRBV5-1 to TRBJ2-7; 7 bases line up with TRBD2. CDR3 size: 14 residues. J gave up 2 bases and V 5 bases, and 7 bases lay outside the gene matches. Germline loops: CDR1 SGHRS, CDR2 YFSETQ. The CDR3 DNA reads as TGCGCCAGCAGTTCCGCGGGGGACGCCTACGAGCAGTACTTC. This encodes CASSSAGDAYEQYF.

The chain couples TRBV20-1 to TRBJ2-4, with TRBD1 as a possible D gene (6 bases). Near its end, the DNA agrees better with TRBJ2-7, so the J call may be wrong. This CDR3 comprises 12 residues. Germline CDR1 reads DFQATT; CDR2 reads SNEGSKA (reference sequence). The CDR3 protein is CSAYGQRHEQYF. Here the CDR3 DNA reads TGCAGTGCCTACGGACAGCGTCACGAGCAGTACTTC.

The rearrangement links TRBV2 to TRBJ1-4; D is ambiguous. Germline V CDR1 and CDR2: SNHLY, FYNNEI. There are 14 residues in the CDR3. The V gene lost 6 bases and the J gene lost 0 bases, with 8 bases spanning the gap. CDR3 in amino acids: CASSAFPTNEKLFF. CDR3 DNA: TGTGCCAGCAGCGCCTTTCCAACTAATGAAAAACTGTTTTTT.

The CDR3 protein is CSATLQGGNEFF. As DNA, the CDR3 is TGCAGTGCCACCCTACAGGGGGGGAATGAGTTCTTC. The genes are TRBV20-1 and TRBJ2-1, with D possibly TRBD1 on 8 matching bases. Germline assignment: CDR1 DFQATT and CDR2 SNEGSKA (reference sequence). Between the trimmed V and J ends, which lost 6 bases and 14 bases, there was a span of 20 bases. The CDR3 is 12 amino acids.

The chain couples TRBV4-3 to TRBJ1-1; D might be TRBD1 (6 bases). Germline V gene sequence: CDR1 LGHNA, CDR2 YSLEER. CDR3 length: 16 residues. V was trimmed by 3 bases and J by 5 bases, leaving 19 bases between them. The CDR3 nucleotides read TGCGCCAGCAGCCAGGGAGGGGGGACGAGGGGGACTGAAGCTTTCTTT. It encodes CASSQGGGTRGTEAFF.

A few counts support this clonotype. V gene TRBV6-9 combines with J gene TRBJ2-7; 7 bases align to TRBD2. Germline lookup yields CDR1 MNHGY and CDR2 SVAAGI. The V gene end was trimmed by 10 bases and the J gene end by 2 bases; junction bases not matched to a gene: 8. This CDR3 has 13 amino acids. CDR3 DNA sequence: TGTGCCACCGCCGGGACTAAGACCTACGAGCAGTACTTC. This translates into CATAGTKTYEQYF.

The chain links TRBV7-2 to TRBJ2-1; possibly TRBD1 or TRBD2 for D (5 bases each). The CDR3 covers 14 residues. Germline values: CDR1 SGHTA, CDR2 FQGNSA. V was clipped by 5 bases and J by 7 bases, with 15 bases between them. CDR3 residues: CASSNRGRTNEQFF. CDR3 coding DNA: TGTGCCAGCAGCAATAGGGGACGGACGAATGAGCAGTTCTTC.

V and J are TRBV6-1 and TRBJ2-6; TRBD1 matches at 7 bases. CDR1 and CDR2 (germline): MNHNS, SASEGT. CDR3 length: 15 amino acids. V shed 2 bases and J 4 bases; nucleotides not matched to a gene: 2. The CDR3 region is CASSETGAGANVLTF. DNA of the CDR3: TGTGCCAGCAGTGAAACAGGGGCCGGGGCCAACGTCCTGACTTTC.

This clonotype was seen only a few times. The chain employs TRBV7-8 and TRBJ2-1; D may be TRBD2 (5 bases). The germline V gene encodes CDR1 SGHVS and CDR2 FQNEAQ. The CDR3 length is 14 residues. Trimming cost V 0 bases and J 4 bases, with 7 bases left between them. The CDR3 reads CASSLAWEYNEQFF. CDR3 coding DNA: TGTGCCAGCAGCTTAGCGTGGGAGTACAATGAGCAGTTCTTC.

This clonotype has a single count. This sequence joins TRBV29-1 and TRBJ2-2; the D gene is possibly TRBD1 (5 bases). The germline V and J ends were trimmed by 8 bases and 2 bases, with 12 bases remaining between them. The CDR3 has 13 amino acids. Germline V gene lookup returns CDR1 SQVTM and CDR2 ANQGSEA. CDR3 in DNA: TGCAGCTCTATCAGGGAAAACACCGGGGAGCTGTTTTTT. Protein product: CSSIRENTGELFF.

The chain has TRBV4-2 and TRBJ1-4; the D gene is possibly TRBD1 (5 bases). CDR1 and CDR2 (germline): LGHNA, YNFKEQ. The CDR3 is 15 residues long. The V end lost 0 bases, the J end lost 8 bases, and 13 bases lay between the germline ends. CDR3 DNA: TGTGCCAGCAGCCAAGAGCCCCTCCAGGGCGAAAAACTGTTTTTT. The encoded protein is CASSQEPLQGEKLFF.

This chain uses TRBV7-3 with TRBJ2-7, with D possibly being TRBD2 (5 bases). Per the germline V gene, CDR1 is SGHTA and CDR2 is FQGTGA. Trimming removed 1 base at V and 5 bases at J, with 12 bases between. The CDR3 consists of 14 residues. The DNA of the CDR3 is TGTGCCAGCAGCTTAAAAGGACCGCGGGACGAGCAGTACTTC. Its translation is CASSLKGPRDEQYF.

The chain recombines TRBV7-3 with TRBJ1-2, with D unresolved. The V end was cut by 2 bases, the J end by 8 bases, with 12 bases between. Germline V lookup: CDR1 SGHTA, CDR2 FQGTGA. There are 13 residues in the CDR3. CDR3: CASSLGPSGGYTF. CDR3 in DNA: TGTGCCAGCAGCTTAGGCCCCTCCGGCGGCTACACCTTC.

The chain has TRBV7-2 and TRBJ2-5; 10 bases map to TRBD1. The germline V gene encodes CDR1 SGHTA and CDR2 FQGNSA. The CDR3 is 17 residues long. Trimming cost V 5 bases and J 4 bases; bases outside gene matches: 13. In DNA form, the CDR3 reads TGTGCCAGCAGCGTTATGGGCTTCCGGGACAGGGGAGAGACCCAGTACTTC. Translation gives CASSVMGFRDRGETQYF.

This clonotype is deemed medium-sized. A much more abundant neighbour one base away suggests this may be a read error. V and J are TRBV5-1 and TRBJ2-1; possibly TRBD2 for D (5 bases). The J call is in doubt because the DNA end fits TRBJ2-7 better. This CDR3 region has 14 residues. Germline lookup yields CDR1 SGHRS and CDR2 YFSETQ. Here the CDR3 reads CASSAWSGYNEQYF. The CDR3 coding sequence is TGCGCCAGCAGCGCCTGGAGCGGATACAATGAGCAGTACTTC.

The chain employs TRBV11-2 and TRBJ2-3, with D possibly called TRBD1 or TRBD2 (5 bases each). Germline assignment: CDR1 SGHAT and CDR2 FQNNGV. V was cut by 5 bases and J by 3 bases, with 15 bases left in between. CDR3 length: 15 residues. Here the CDR3 DNA reads TGTGCCAGCAGCCTCAGGGTACTAGGGACAGATACGCAGTATTTT. Protein product: CASSLRVLGTDTQYF.

This clonotype was picked up one time. V gene TRBV7-9 combines with J gene TRBJ2-3, with TRBD1 matching over 10 bases. In germline, CDR1 is SEHNR, CDR2 FQNEAQ (reference sequence). The ends lost 3 bases at V and 3 bases at J; junction bases unmatched: 3. The CDR3 has 15 amino acids. DNA of the CDR3: TGTGCCAGCAGCTTTAAGGGACAGGGGACAGATACGCAGTATTTT. This codes for CASSFKGQGTDTQYF.

A few counts support this clonotype. The chain is built from TRBV20-1 and TRBJ2-1; 7 positions match TRBD1. The CDR3 is 13 amino acids. Germline trimming cut 6 bases from V and 6 bases from J; bases unmatched to any gene: 8. Germline V lookup: CDR1 DFQATT, CDR2 SNEGSKA (reference sequence). CDR3 region: CSAKGRGINEQFF. In DNA, the CDR3 is TGCAGTGCAAAGGGCAGGGGGATCAATGAGCAGTTCTTC.

V and J are TRBV7-9 and TRBJ2-1, with 10 nucleotides matching TRBD2. The CDR3 length is 14 residues. The V segment lost 6 bases and the J segment 6 bases; nucleotides outside the gene matches: 5. The V gene's germline CDR1 is SEHNR and CDR2 FQNEAQ (reference sequence). In DNA, the CDR3 is TGTGCCAGCAGGCCGGGACTAGCGCTCAATGAGCAGTTCTTC. It is translated as CASRPGLALNEQFF.

This chain connects TRBV24-1 to TRBJ2-5; the D is unclear. In germline, CDR1 is KGHDR, CDR2 SFDVKD. This CDR3 has 13 amino acids. Trimming cost V 7 bases and J 1 base, with 9 bases left between them. CDR3 coding DNA: TGTGCCACCAGAAAATCCGCCCAAGAGACCCAGTACTTC. Its translation is CATRKSAQETQYF.

This clonotype was seen a handful of times. V gene TRBV5-1 combines with J gene TRBJ2-1; TRBD2 is a possible D gene (6 bases). The CDR3 has 16 amino acids. Deletions cut 1 base from V and 1 base from J, with 12 bases between. Germline loops: CDR1 SGHRS, CDR2 YFSETQ. The CDR3 is CASSLNSGASYNEQFF. CDR3 coding DNA: TGCGCCAGCAGCTTGAACTCGGGAGCGTCCTACAATGAGCAGTTCTTC. Drawing the rest from reference TRBV5-1 and TRBJ2-1, the complete variable domain is KAGVTQTPRYLIKTRGQQVTLSCSPISGHRSVSWYQQTPGQGLQFLFEYFSETQRNKGNFPGRFSGRQFSNSRSEMNVSTLELGDSALYLCASSLNSGASYNEQFFGPGTRLTVL.